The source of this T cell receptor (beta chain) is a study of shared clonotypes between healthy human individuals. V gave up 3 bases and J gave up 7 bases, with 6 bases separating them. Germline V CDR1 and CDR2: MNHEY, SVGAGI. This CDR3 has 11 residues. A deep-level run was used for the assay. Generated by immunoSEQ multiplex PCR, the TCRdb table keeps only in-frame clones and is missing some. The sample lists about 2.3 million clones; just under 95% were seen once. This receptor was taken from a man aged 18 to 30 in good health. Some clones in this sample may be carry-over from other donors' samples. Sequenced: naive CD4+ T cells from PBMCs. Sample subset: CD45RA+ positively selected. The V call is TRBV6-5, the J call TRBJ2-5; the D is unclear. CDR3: CASSYMSTQYF. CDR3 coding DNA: TGTGCCAGCAGTTATATGTCGACCCAGTACTTC.